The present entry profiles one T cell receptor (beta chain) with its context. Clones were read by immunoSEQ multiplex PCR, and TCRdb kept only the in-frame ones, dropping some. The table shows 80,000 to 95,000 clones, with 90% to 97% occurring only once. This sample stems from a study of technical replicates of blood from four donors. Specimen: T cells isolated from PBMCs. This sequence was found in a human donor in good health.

The CDR3 nucleotides read TGTGCCAGCAGCTCGGGGACAGGATACTACAATGAGCAGTTCTTC. It codes for CASSSGTGYYNEQFF. The J gene is TRBJ2-1, the V gene TRBV5-8; 8 nucleotides match TRBD1. V was clipped by 3 bases and J by 3 bases; unmatched bases: 5. CDR3 size: 15 residues. Per the germline V gene, CDR1 is SGHTS and CDR2 is YDEGEE.